This record looks at one TCR beta chain sequence and its context. Its antigen is not identified. Trimming took 1 base from V and 2 from J, leaving 7 bases between them. The CDR3 loop spans 15 amino acids. CDR1 SGHRS and CDR2 YFSETQ come from the germline V gene. TCRdb analysed the reads with MiXCR anew, one entry per CDR3 protein. The sample lists 15,000 to 25,000 distinct CDR3 sequences; roughly 21% were seen once. The sample belongs to a study of lung T cells in sarcoidosis with Löfgren's syndrome. Study-wide results and limits: The most expanded V genes in Löfgren's patients were reportedly TRAV12-1 and TRBV2.

The sequence was collected from a human donor with sarcoidosis (Löfgren's syndrome or another form), or a control subject (not recorded which). Sequenced: CD4+ T cells from bronchoalveolar lavage. The chain recombines TRBV5-1 with TRBJ2-6, with a tentative D call TRBD1 (6 bases). The CDR3 DNA sequence: TGCGCCAGCAGCTTGACAGGGACTGGGGCCAACGTCCTGACTTTC. It translates to CASSLTGTGANVLTF.